Below are 20 T cell receptor beta chains sequenced from a single sample in a study of cytomegalovirus exposure and HLA in healthy donors (dated by TCRdb to 2015 to 2018). Preparation of the library involved the immunoSEQ multiplex PCR assay. The clones in this table, taken by TCRdb from immuneACCESS, are in-frame only. Not every clone is retained; where verified, under half of the shortfall comes from an unresolved V gene, and the cause of the rest is unknown. A total of 110,000 to 150,000 clones appear in this sample, 94% of them only once. The ten largest make up 1.5% to 2% of the sample. What was sequenced was PBMCs. The receptors were sampled from a man aged 18 to 29 in good health and CMV-seropositive.

The V and J genes are TRBV5-1 and TRBJ2-1; D is undetermined. The CDR3 loop spans 15 amino acids. With 5 bases removed from V and 3 bases from J, the gap between germline ends came to 15 bases. The germline V gene has CDR1 SGHRS and CDR2 YFSETQ. This CDR3 reads CASRTTTESYNEQFF. CDR3 DNA sequence: TGCGCCAGCAGAACTACTACCGAGAGCTACAATGAGCAGTTCTTC.

The chain has TRBV7-2 and TRBJ2-1, with TRBD2 matching over 7 bases. V shed 5 bases, J shed 7 bases, and the junction held 11 bases outside the gene matches. The CDR3 runs 15 residues. CDR1 is SGHTA, CDR2 FQGNSA, per germline. CDR3 coding DNA: TGTGCCAGCAGCCCAAGCGCGGGAGCGGAGAATGAGCAGTTCTTC. Translating gives CASSPSAGAENEQFF.

This chain uses TRBV6-5 with TRBJ1-3; 8 bases agree with TRBD1. The germline gives CDR1 MNHEY, CDR2 SVGAGI. The CDR3 extends over 14 amino acids. J was trimmed by 2 bases and V by 11 bases; bases with no gene match: 8. The CDR3: CAGRQGNPGNTIYF. The CDR3 DNA sequence: TGTGCCGGACGACAGGGGAACCCTGGAAACACCATATATTTT.

This sequence joins TRBV11-2 and TRBJ2-1; D ambiguous. The CDR3 extends over 13 amino acids. Germline V gene lookup returns CDR1 SGHAT and CDR2 FQNNGV. Trimming shortened V by 7 bases and J by 0 bases, and 7 bases separated the two germline ends. CDR3 residues: CASKLSSYNEQFF. The CDR3 DNA sequence: TGTGCCAGCAAGCTTAGCTCCTACAATGAGCAGTTCTTC.

V is TRBV5-6 and J is TRBJ1-4, with 8 bases lining up with TRBD1. The CDR3 consists of 14 residues. Trimming took 4 bases from V and 8 from J; bases not matched to a gene: 7. Germline-derived CDR1 and CDR2 are SGHDT and YYEEEE. The CDR3 is CASSVQWDREKLFF. The CDR3 DNA sequence: TGTGCCAGCAGCGTGCAGTGGGACAGGGAAAAACTGTTTTTT.

The V gene is TRBV7-8, the J gene TRBJ2-7; TRBD2 aligns across 9 bases. Germline V CDR1 and CDR2: SGHVS, FQNEAQ. The junction had 9 bases not matched to a gene; V was cut back by 5 bases and J by 4 bases. The CDR3 totals 15 residues. CDR3 loop: CASSPPGLAQYEQYF. The CDR3 coding sequence is TGTGCCAGCAGCCCACCGGGACTAGCCCAGTACGAGCAGTACTTC.

This rearrangement joins TRBV7-9 to TRBJ2-7, with TRBD2 matching 9 bases. J gave up 0 bases and V 3 bases, and 3 bases lay outside the gene matches. CDR3 size: 15 residues. CDR1 is SEHNR and CDR2 is FQNEAQ in the germline V gene (reference sequence). As DNA, the CDR3 is TGTGCCAGCAGCTTGAGGACTAGCGCCTCCTACGAGCAGTACTTC. It encodes CASSLRTSASYEQYF.

V and J are TRBV6-8 and TRBJ2-1; TRBD2 matches at 8 bases. V shed 6 bases and J 2 bases; nucleotides not matched to a gene: 6. CDR3 length equals 15 residues. Germline assignment: CDR1 MNHGY and CDR2 SAAAGT. The CDR3 region is CASRSAGDAYNEQFF. CDR3 in DNA: TGTGCCAGCAGATCAGCGGGAGACGCCTACAATGAGCAGTTCTTC.

This chain links TRBV27 with TRBJ2-7; 12 bases align to TRBD1. With V trimmed by 5 bases and J by 2 bases, 4 bases remained unmatched. Germline CDR1 reads MNHEY; CDR2 reads SMNVEV (reference sequence). The CDR3 sequence is 15 residues long. The CDR3 is CASSIGTGGAYEQYF. The CDR3 nucleotides read TGTGCCAGCAGTATCGGGACAGGGGGCGCCTACGAGCAGTACTTC.

CDR3 in amino acids: CASSVRGDTNTEAFF. CDR3 coding DNA: TGTGCCAGCAGCGTACGCGGGGATACGAACACTGAAGCTTTCTTT. The rearrangement uses TRBV9 and TRBJ1-1; D is unclear. CDR1 SGDLS and CDR2 YYNGEE come from the germline V gene. The length of the CDR3 is 15 residues. Deletions cut 1 base from V and 1 base from J, with 11 bases between. Filled out from reference TRBV9 and TRBJ1-1, the complete variable domain reads DSGVTQTPKHLITATGQRVTLRCSPRSGDLSVYWYQQSLDQGLQFLIQYYNGEERAKGNILERFSAQQFPDLHSELNLSSLELGDSALYFCASSVRGDTNTEAFFGQGTRLTVV.

The chain couples TRBV2 to TRBJ1-5; TRBD1 might be the D (6 bases). The CDR3 is made up of 13 amino acids. Germline V gene sequence: CDR1 SNHLY, CDR2 FYNNEI. The V and J ends lost 6 bases and 4 bases respectively, with 10 bases between them. The CDR3 is CASRGTNNQPQHF. In DNA, the CDR3 is TGTGCCAGCAGAGGGACAAATAATCAGCCCCAGCATTTT.

The V call is TRBV15, the J call TRBJ2-3; TRBD1 matches 10 bases. V lost 1 base to trimming and J lost 3 bases; unmatched junction nucleotides: 7. Germline V CDR1 and CDR2: LNHNV, YYDKDF (reference sequence). The CDR3 contains 17 residues. The CDR3 region is CATSRGGQGGVTDTQYF. CDR3 DNA sequence: TGTGCCACCAGCAGAGGCGGACAGGGGGGCGTTACAGATACGCAGTATTTT.

V and J are TRBV5-1 and TRBJ2-5, with D possibly TRBD1 on 5 matching bases. Germline CDR1 reads SGHRS; CDR2 reads YFSETQ. Trimming stripped 1 base from V and 2 bases from J, with 9 bases between. This CDR3 region has 14 residues. The CDR3 spells CASSLSPGQETQYF. Written as DNA, the CDR3 is TGCGCCAGCAGCTTGAGCCCAGGGCAAGAGACCCAGTACTTC.

The chain recombines TRBV19 with TRBJ2-2, with 10 bases identical to TRBD2. With 5 bases clipped from V and 1 base from J, the junction kept 10 bases outside the gene matches. Germline V gene data show CDR1 as LNHDA and CDR2 as SQIVND (reference sequence). The CDR3 spans 18 residues. The CDR3 DNA reads as TGTGCCAGTAGTTCGTCCCCTAGCGGGAGATGGAACACCGGGGAGCTGTTTTTT. Residues: CASSSSPSGRWNTGELFF. Using reference TRBV19 and TRBJ2-2 for the parts outside the CDR3, the full variable domain is DGGITQSPKYLFRKEGQNVTLSCEQNLNHDAMYWYRQDPGQGLRLIYYSQIVNDFQKGDIAEGYSVSREKKESFPLTVTSAQKNPTAFYLCASSSSPSGRWNTGELFFGEGSRLTVL.

V usage is TRBV5-4 and J usage is TRBJ2-3, with 10 bases aligning to TRBD2. The V gene end was trimmed by 4 bases and the J gene end by 3 bases; junction bases not matched to a gene: 8. Germline V gene data show CDR1 as SGHNT and CDR2 as YYREEE (reference sequence). This CDR3 spans 16 amino acids. In DNA form, the CDR3 reads TGTGCCAGCAGCCTCTACTTAGCGGGAGGAACAGATACGCAGTATTTT. Translating it yields CASSLYLAGGTDTQYF.

The CDR3 DNA reads as TGTGCCTGGAGCCGAGGGACTAGCGGCTACGAGCAGTACTTC. It is translated as CAWSRGTSGYEQYF. The rearrangement links TRBV30 to TRBJ2-7, with TRBD2 identical over 11 bases. The junction had 4 bases not matched to a gene; V was cut back by 3 bases and J by 3 bases. This CDR3 comprises 14 residues. CDR1 GTSNPN and CDR2 SVGIG come from the germline V gene (reference sequence). The variable domain in full, completed from reference TRBV30 and TRBJ2-7, reads SQTIHQWPATLVQPVGSPLSLECTVEGTSNPNLYWYRQAAGRGLQLLFYSVGIGQISSEVPQNLSASRPQDRQFILSSKKLLLSDSGFYLCAWSRGTSGYEQYFGPGTRLTVT.

The chain couples TRBV28 to TRBJ2-7, with 7 bases lining up with TRBD1. Germline V gene lookup returns CDR1 MDHEN and CDR2 SYDVKM. CDR3 length: 13 residues. Germline trimming cut 9 bases from V and 4 bases from J; bases unmatched to any gene: 9. The CDR3 loop reads CASSWDSQYEQYF. The CDR3 nucleotides read TGTGCCAGTTCCTGGGACAGTCAGTACGAGCAGTACTTC.

The J gene is TRBJ2-7, the V gene TRBV28, with 9 positions matching TRBD2. V was pared by 8 bases and J by 0 bases, with 8 bases of the junction left unmatched. In germline, CDR1 is MDHEN, CDR2 SYDVKM. CDR3 length: 15 amino acids. CDR3 nucleotides: TGTGCCAGCCGCGGGGGGGGACTCAGCTCCTACGAGCAGTACTTC. It is translated as CASRGGGLSSYEQYF.

The V and J genes are TRBV5-4 and TRBJ1-1; D is perhaps TRBD1 (6 bases). In germline, CDR1 is SGHNT, CDR2 YYREEE (reference sequence). CDR3 size: 13 residues. V was clipped by 3 bases and J by 0 bases, with 6 bases between them. The CDR3 bases are TGTGCCAGCAGCTGGGACATGAACACTGAAGCTTTCTTT. It encodes CASSWDMNTEAFF.

The V and J genes are TRBV7-3 and TRBJ2-1; 13 bases agree with TRBD2. The germline V gene encodes CDR1 SGHTA and CDR2 FQGTGA. The CDR3 covers 16 residues. After removal of 5 bases from V and 4 bases from J, the junction contained 5 bases not matched to a gene. The CDR3 DNA reads TGTGCCAGCAGCCCCTGGACTAGCGGGGGATACAATGAGCAGTTCTTC. Translation gives CASSPWTSGGYNEQFF.